Listed below are T cell receptor beta chains from one sample, sequenced in a study of neurological immune-mediated disorders. TCRdb re-derived calls from the 5' RACE reads in MiXCR, one entry per CDR3 protein. The table includes tens of thousands of distinct CDR3 sequences, 3.5% to 5.5% detected once. Specimen: PBMCs. The receptor source for this set is a woman aged 55-69 years with multiple sclerosis. The CDR3 runs from the conserved cysteine through the conserved F or W.

V gene	J gene	CDR3 protein
TRBV20-1	TRBJ2-3	CSARETSDANTQYF
TRBV12-3/TRBV12-4	TRBJ2-3	CASSLSGDTDTQYF
TRBV4-3	TRBJ2-3	CASSTRDSADTQYF
TRBV28	TRBJ1-5	CASSLGSGGLNQPQNF
TRBV5-1	TRBJ2-5	CASSPGVGETQYF
TRBV4-1	TRBJ2-5	CASSQSGVPYQETQYF
TRBV11-2	TRBJ2-3	CASTREGDTQYF
TRBV10-3	TRBJ2-5	CAISEIGGSETQYF
TRBV5-1	TRBJ2-2	CASSGTMNTGELFF
TRBV7-9	TRBJ2-1	CASSQTSGIYNEQFF